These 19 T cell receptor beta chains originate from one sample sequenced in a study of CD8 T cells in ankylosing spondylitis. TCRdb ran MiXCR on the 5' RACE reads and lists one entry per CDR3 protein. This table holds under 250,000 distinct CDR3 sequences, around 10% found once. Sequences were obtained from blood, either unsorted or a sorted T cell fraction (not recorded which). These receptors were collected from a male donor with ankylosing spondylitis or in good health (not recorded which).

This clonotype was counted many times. CDR3 residues: CATGDRLHEKLFF. In DNA form, the CDR3 reads TGTGCCACTGGGGACAGGCTCCATGAAAAACTGTTTTTT. This chain uses TRBV10-3 with TRBJ1-4, with TRBD1 matching over 8 bases. The germline CDR1 and CDR2 sequences are ENHRY and SYGVKD. The CDR3 is 13 residues long. Trimming took 10 bases from V and 6 from J; bases not matched to a gene: 7.

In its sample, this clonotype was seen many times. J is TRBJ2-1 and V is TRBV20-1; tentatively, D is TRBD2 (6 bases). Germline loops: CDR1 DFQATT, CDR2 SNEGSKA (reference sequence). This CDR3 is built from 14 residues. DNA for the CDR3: TGCACCGGATCGGACGGGAGCTCCTACAATGAGCAGTTCTTC. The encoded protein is CTGSDGSSYNEQFF.

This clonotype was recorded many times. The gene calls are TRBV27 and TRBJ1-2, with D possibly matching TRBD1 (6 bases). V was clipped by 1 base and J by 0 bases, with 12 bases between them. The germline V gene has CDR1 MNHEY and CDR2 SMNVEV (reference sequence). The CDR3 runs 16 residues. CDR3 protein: CASSLFGQHANYGYTF. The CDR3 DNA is TGTGCCAGCAGTTTATTTGGACAGCACGCTAACTATGGCTACACCTTC.

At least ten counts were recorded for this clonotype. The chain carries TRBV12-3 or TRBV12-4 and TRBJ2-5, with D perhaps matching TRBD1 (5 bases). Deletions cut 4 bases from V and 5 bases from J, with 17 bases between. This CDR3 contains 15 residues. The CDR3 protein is CASSSTLQGPETQYF. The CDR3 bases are TGTGCCAGCAGTTCCACCCTGCAGGGTCCGGAGACCCAGTACTTC.

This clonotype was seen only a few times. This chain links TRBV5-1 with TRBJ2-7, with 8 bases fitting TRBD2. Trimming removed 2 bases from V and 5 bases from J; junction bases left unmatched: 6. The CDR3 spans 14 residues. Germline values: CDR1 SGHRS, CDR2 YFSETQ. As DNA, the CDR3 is TGCGCCAGCAGCTTCGGGACTAGAAACGACGAGCAGTACTTC. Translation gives CASSFGTRNDEQYF.

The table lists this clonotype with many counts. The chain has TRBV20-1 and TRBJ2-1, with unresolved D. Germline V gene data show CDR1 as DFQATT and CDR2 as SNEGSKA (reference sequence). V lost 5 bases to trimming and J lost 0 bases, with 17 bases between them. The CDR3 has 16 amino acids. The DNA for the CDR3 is TGCAGTGCTTCCCCTCAGGACGCTAGCTCCTACAATGAGCAGTTCTTC. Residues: CSASPQDASSYNEQFF.

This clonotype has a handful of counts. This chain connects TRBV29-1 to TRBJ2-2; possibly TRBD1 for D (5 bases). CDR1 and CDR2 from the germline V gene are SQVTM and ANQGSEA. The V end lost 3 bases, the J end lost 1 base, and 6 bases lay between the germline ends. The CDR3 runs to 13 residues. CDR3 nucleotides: TGCAGCGTTGATCAGGGGAACACCGGGGAGCTGTTTTTT. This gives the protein CSVDQGNTGELFF.

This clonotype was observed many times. The CDR3 sequence: CASSLSHSYNEQFF. The CDR3 region has the DNA TGCGCCAGCAGCTTGTCACACTCCTACAATGAGCAGTTCTTC. The chain has TRBV5-1 and TRBJ2-1; D gene uncertain. Germline V gives CDR1 SGHRS, CDR2 YFSETQ. The CDR3 has 14 residues. V dropped 1 base and J dropped 0 bases, with 5 bases sitting between them.

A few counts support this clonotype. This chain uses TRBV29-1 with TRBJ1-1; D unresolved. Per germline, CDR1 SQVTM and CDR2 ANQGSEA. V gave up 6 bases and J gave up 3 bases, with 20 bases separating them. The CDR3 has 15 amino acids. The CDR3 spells CSVVTPATSDTEAFF. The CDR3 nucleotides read TGCAGCGTCGTGACCCCTGCCACCTCCGACACTGAAGCTTTCTTT.

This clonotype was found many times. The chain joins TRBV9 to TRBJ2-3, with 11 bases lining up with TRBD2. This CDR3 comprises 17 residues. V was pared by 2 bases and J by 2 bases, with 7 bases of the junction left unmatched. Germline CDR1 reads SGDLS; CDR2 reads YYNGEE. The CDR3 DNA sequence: TGTGCCAGCAGCGTCACCGGGACTAGCGGAGCCACAGATACGCAGTATTTT. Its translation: CASSVTGTSGATDTQYF.

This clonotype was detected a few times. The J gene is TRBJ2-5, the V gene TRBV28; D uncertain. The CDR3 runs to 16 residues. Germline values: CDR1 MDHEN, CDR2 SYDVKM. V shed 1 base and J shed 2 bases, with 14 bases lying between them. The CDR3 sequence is CASSLLVRTKQETQYF. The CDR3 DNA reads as TGTGCCAGCAGTTTATTGGTCAGAACCAAACAAGAGACCCAGTACTTC. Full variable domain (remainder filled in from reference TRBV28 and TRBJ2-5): DVKVTQSSRYLVKRTGEKVFLECVQDMDHENMFWYRQDPGLGLRLIYFSYDVKMKEKGDIPEGYSVSREKKERFSLILESASTNQTSMYLCASSLLVRTKQETQYFGPGTRLLVL.

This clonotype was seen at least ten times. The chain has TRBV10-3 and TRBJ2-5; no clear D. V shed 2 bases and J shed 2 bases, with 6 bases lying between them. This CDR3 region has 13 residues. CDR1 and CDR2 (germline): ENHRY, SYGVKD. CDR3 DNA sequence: TGTGCCATCAGTGAGCAGGTTCAAGAGACCCAGTACTTC. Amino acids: CAISEQVQETQYF.

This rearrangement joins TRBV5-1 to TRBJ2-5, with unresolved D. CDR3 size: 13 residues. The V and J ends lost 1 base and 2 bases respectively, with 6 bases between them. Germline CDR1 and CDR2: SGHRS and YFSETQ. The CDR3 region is CASSLWQQETQYF. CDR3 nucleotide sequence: TGCGCCAGCAGCTTGTGGCAGCAAGAGACCCAGTACTTC.

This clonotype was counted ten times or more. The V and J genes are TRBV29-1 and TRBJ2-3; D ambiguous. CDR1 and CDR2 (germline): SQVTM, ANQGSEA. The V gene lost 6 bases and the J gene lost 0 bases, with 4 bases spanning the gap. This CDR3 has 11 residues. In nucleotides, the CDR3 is TGCAGCGTCAAGAGCACAGATACGCAGTATTTT. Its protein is CSVKSTDTQYF.

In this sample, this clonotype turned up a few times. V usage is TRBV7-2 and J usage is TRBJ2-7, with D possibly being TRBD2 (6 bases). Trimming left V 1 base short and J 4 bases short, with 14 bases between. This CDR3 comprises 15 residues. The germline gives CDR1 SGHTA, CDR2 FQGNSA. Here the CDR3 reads CASSLVTEGGYEQYF. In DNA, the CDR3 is TGTGCCAGCAGCTTAGTAACGGAGGGTGGGTACGAGCAGTACTTC.

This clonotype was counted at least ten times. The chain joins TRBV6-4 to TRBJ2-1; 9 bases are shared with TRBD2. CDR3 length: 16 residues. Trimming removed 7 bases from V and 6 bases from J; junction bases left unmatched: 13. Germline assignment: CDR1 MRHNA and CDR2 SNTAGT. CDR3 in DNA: TGTGCCAGCAAATATGAAGCGGGGGGCCCAGGCAATGAGCAGTTCTTC. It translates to CASKYEAGGPGNEQFF.

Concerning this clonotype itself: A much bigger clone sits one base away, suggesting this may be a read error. The CDR3 nucleotides read TGCGCCAGCAGCTGGAGACAGGGCGAGCATACGCAGTATTTT. Translating gives CASSWRQGEHTQYF. The chain couples TRBV5-1 to TRBJ2-3; TRBD1 matches 7 bases. CDR1 is SGHRS and CDR2 is YFSETQ in the germline V gene. This CDR3 is 14 amino acids long. The V and J ends lost 3 bases and 7 bases, in that order; junction bases with no gene match: 8.

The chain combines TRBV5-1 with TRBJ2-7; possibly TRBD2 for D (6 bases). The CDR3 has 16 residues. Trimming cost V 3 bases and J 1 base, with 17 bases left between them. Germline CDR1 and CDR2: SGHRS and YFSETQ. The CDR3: CASSSAGLSRSYEQYF. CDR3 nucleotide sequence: TGCGCCAGCAGCTCGGCGGGACTTTCTAGGTCCTACGAGCAGTACTTC.

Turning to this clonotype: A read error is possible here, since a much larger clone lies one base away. The CDR3 sequence is CAGTLDPDRAHGYTF. CDR3 DNA sequence: TGTGCCGGCACCCTCGACCCGGACAGGGCCCATGGCTACACCTTC. The chain uses TRBV9 and TRBJ1-2, with 8 bases matching TRBD1. V shed 10 bases, J shed 6 bases, and the junction held 17 bases outside the gene matches. The germline V gene encodes CDR1 SGDLS and CDR2 YYNGEE. The CDR3 is 15 amino acids.